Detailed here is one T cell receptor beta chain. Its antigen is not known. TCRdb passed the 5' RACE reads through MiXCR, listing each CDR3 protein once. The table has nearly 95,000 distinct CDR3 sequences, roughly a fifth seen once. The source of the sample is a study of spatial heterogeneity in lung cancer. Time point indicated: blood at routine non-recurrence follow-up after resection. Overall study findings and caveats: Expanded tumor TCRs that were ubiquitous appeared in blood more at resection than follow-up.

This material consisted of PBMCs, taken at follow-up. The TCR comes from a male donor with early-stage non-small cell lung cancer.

The CDR3 spells CSASRVSNTGELFF. CDR3 sequence (DNA): TGCAGTGCTAGTCGAGTGTCGAACACCGGGGAGCTGTTTTTT. This chain uses TRBV20-1 with TRBJ2-2; the D is unclear. This CDR3 is built from 14 residues. Trimming removed 3 bases from V and 0 bases from J, with 8 bases in between. The V gene's germline CDR1 is DFQATT and CDR2 SNEGSKA (reference sequence).